Each of the 26 T cell receptor beta chains below was sequenced from the same sample in a study of regulatory T cells in long-lasting Graves disease. Stated time point: newly diagnosed GD, antithyroid drugs for less than 3 months. The TCR library was made from RNA that had been extracted from PBMCs in TRIzol. Building of the TCR beta libraries involved iRepertoire HTBI primers and Arm-PCR of CDR3 regions. TCRdb reanalysed the multiplex PCR reads using MiXCR and keeps one entry per CDR3 protein. The data hold roughly 420,000 distinct CDR3 sequences, with 14% observed a single time. These data were also filed under a second study, of T cells in Graves' hyperthyroidism and ophthalmopathy.

The material sequenced was peripheral blood mononuclear cells (PBMCs), taken at new diagnosis, from a patient treated with antithyroid drugs. The source of these receptors is a woman between 45 and 65 years old with Graves disease.

This clonotype was counted ten times or more. J is TRBJ1-6 and V is TRBV28; 8 bases agree with TRBD1. Germline CDR1 and CDR2: MDHEN and SYDVKM. The CDR3 length is 14 residues. J was trimmed by 7 bases and V by 3 bases; bases with no gene match: 2. The CDR3 nucleotides are TGTGCCAGCAGTTTGACAGGGGAGAATTCACCCCTCCACTTT. Its translation: CASSLTGENSPLHF.

This clonotype was seen at least ten times. The J gene is TRBJ1-1, the V gene TRBV19, with 7 bases aligning to TRBD1. The V gene end was trimmed by 9 bases and the J gene end by 2 bases; junction bases not matched to a gene: 6. CDR1 is LNHDA, CDR2 SQIVND, per germline (reference sequence). The CDR3 has 13 amino acids. In DNA form, the CDR3 reads TGTGCCAGCAGCGGACAGGTTAACACTGAAGCTTTCTTT. Its protein is CASSGQVNTEAFF.

In this sample, this clonotype turned up many times. The V gene is TRBV20-1, the J gene TRBJ2-1, with D maybe TRBD1 (5 bases). With 1 base removed from V and 4 bases from J, the gap between germline ends came to 17 bases. The CDR3 runs 16 residues. Germline assignment: CDR1 DFQATT and CDR2 SNEGSKA (reference sequence). CDR3 nucleotide sequence: TGCAGTGCTAGAGGGGCCTGGGGCAGTTCGTACAATGAGCAGTTCTTC. Translating gives CSARGAWGSSYNEQFF.

This clonotype was observed at least ten times. This sequence joins TRBV2 and TRBJ1-1; perhaps TRBD1 as D (5 bases). Trimming stripped 6 bases from V and 3 bases from J, with 11 bases between. The CDR3 sequence is 13 residues long. From germline, CDR1 is SNHLY and CDR2 FYNNEI. CDR3 coding DNA: TGTGCCAGCAGCAGAACACAGGACACTGAAGCTTTCTTT. It yields the protein CASSRTQDTEAFF. The variable domain in full, completed from reference TRBV2 and TRBJ1-1, reads EPEVTQTPSHQVTQMGQEVILRCVPISNHLYFYWYRQILGQKVEFLVSFYNNEISEKSEIFDDQFSVERPDGSNFTLKIRSTKLEDSAMYFCASSRTQDTEAFFGQGTRLTVV.

The chain carries TRBV12-3 or TRBV12-4 and TRBJ2-2, with a tentative D call TRBD1 (6 bases). The CDR3 runs 15 residues. V was clipped by 6 bases and J by 2 bases, with 13 bases between them. CDR3 in DNA: TGTGCCAGCAGGCTCCAGGACAGAAACACCGGGGAGCTGTTTTTT. Translation gives CASRLQDRNTGELFF.

The chain links TRBV5-1 to TRBJ2-7; 9 bases fit TRBD2. V gave up 0 bases and J gave up 4 bases; unmatched junction bases: 5. The CDR3 totals 15 residues. Germline-derived CDR1 and CDR2 are SGHRS and YFSETQ. In nucleotides, the CDR3 is TGCGCCAGCAGCTTGGTAGCGGGAGCCGTATACGAGCAGTACTTC. The encoded protein is CASSLVAGAVYEQYF.

The rearrangement joins TRBV30 to TRBJ1-6; D is possibly TRBD1 (5 bases). Germline CDR1 is GTSNPN and CDR2 is SVGIG (reference sequence). V lost 1 base and J 5 bases, leaving 18 bases between the germline ends. The CDR3 has 17 amino acids. CDR3 DNA: TGTGCCTGGAGTGCGGGGGACCCACGAAAAAATAATTCACCCCTCCACTTT. Protein: CAWSAGDPRKNNSPLHF.

In its sample, this clonotype was seen a few times. The genes are TRBV19 and TRBJ2-1, with D uncertain. Germline CDR1 LNHDA, CDR2 SQIVND (reference sequence). This CDR3 has 14 residues. Trimming shortened V by 3 bases and J by 10 bases, and 16 bases separated the two germline ends. The DNA for the CDR3 is TGTGCCAGTAGTATGGGCCTCAGAGACACGGAGCAGTTCTTC. Translated, it gives CASSMGLRDTEQFF.

This clonotype was seen repeatedly, ten times or more. The CDR3 region has the DNA TGTGCCAGCAGGGCAGAGGTGAACACTGAAGCTTTCTTT. Its translation is CASRAEVNTEAFF. The rearrangement joins TRBV2 to TRBJ1-1; D gene uncertain. The germline CDR1 and CDR2 sequences are SNHLY and FYNNEI. The CDR3 consists of 13 residues. Trimming stripped 6 bases from V and 0 bases from J, with 8 bases between.

This clonotype was detected ten times or more. This sequence joins TRBV5-1 and TRBJ2-1; TRBD2 aligns across 9 bases. V was pared by 1 base and J by 9 bases, with 8 bases of the junction left unmatched. This CDR3 is built from 15 residues. Germline CDR1 and CDR2: SGHRS and YFSETQ. This CDR3 is CASSLSSGGAVEQFF. The DNA of the CDR3 is TGCGCCAGCAGCTTGAGTAGCGGGGGTGCGGTTGAGCAGTTCTTC.

Regarding this clonotype: Possible read error: a much larger clone is one base away. V and J are TRBV19 and TRBJ2-7; 11 bases map to TRBD1. CDR1 is LNHDA, CDR2 SQIVND, per germline (reference sequence). CDR3 length: 17 residues. DNA of the CDR3: TGTACCAGTAGTACGGACAGGGGGCGCGATCATTCCTACGAGCAGTACTTC. This encodes CTSSTDRGRDHSYEQYF.

This clonotype has ten or more counts. This CDR3 reads CASSFQGTEKLFF. The CDR3 bases are TGCGCCAGCAGCTTCCAGGGAACCGAAAAACTGTTTTTT. V gene TRBV5-1 combines with J gene TRBJ1-4; D might be TRBD1 (5 bases). Germline CDR1 and CDR2: SGHRS and YFSETQ. Trimming took off 2 bases at V and 8 bases at J, with 10 bases between the two ends. The CDR3 length is 13 residues.

This chain uses TRBV19 with TRBJ2-5; TRBD1 aligns across 9 bases. The trim removed 3 bases at V and 6 bases at J, leaving 5 bases unmatched. CDR1 is LNHDA, CDR2 SQIVND, per germline (reference sequence). This CDR3 is 14 amino acids long. The CDR3 reads CASSITGGGKTQYF. CDR3 sequence (DNA): TGTGCCAGTAGTATCACAGGGGGCGGAAAGACCCAGTACTTC.

Turning to this clonotype: This may come from a read error, since a much larger clone is one base off. The V gene is TRBV6-4, the J gene TRBJ2-1; 10 nucleotides agree with TRBD2. Germline V gene data show CDR1 as MRHNA and CDR2 as SNTAGT. The CDR3 consists of 17 residues. J was trimmed by 4 bases and V by 5 bases; bases with no gene match: 11. CDR3 nucleotide sequence: TGTGCCAGCAGTAAAACCAAGGGACTAGCGAATTACAATGAGCAGTTCTTC. The encoded protein is CASSKTKGLANYNEQFF.

In its sample, this clonotype was seen many times. This chain connects TRBV28 to TRBJ1-1, with D unclear. Germline V gives CDR1 MDHEN, CDR2 SYDVKM. The CDR3 is 15 amino acids. V was cut by 8 bases and J by 4 bases, with 20 bases left in between. The CDR3 DNA is TGTGCCAGCCACTCCAGAGGTCAAGGGTCCACTGAAGCTTTCTTT. Translating it yields CASHSRGQGSTEAFF.

This clonotype has at least ten counts. The rearrangement uses TRBV20-1 and TRBJ1-1; maybe TRBD1 (5 bases). Trimming cost V 6 bases and J 0 bases, with 17 bases left between them. The CDR3 totals 15 residues. Germline V lookup: CDR1 DFQATT, CDR2 SNEGSKA (reference sequence). The DNA of the CDR3 is TGCAGTGCCCCGGTGGGGGGAATCATGAACACTGAAGCTTTCTTT. Protein sequence: CSAPVGGIMNTEAFF.

This clonotype was seen a few times. The chain uses TRBV5-8 and TRBJ1-6; no definite D call. The CDR3 length is 13 residues. CDR1 SGHTS and CDR2 YDEGEE come from the germline V gene. Deletions cut 7 bases from V and 0 bases from J, with 5 bases between. In nucleotides, the CDR3 is TGTGCCAGCGTGAGCTCCTATAATTCACCCCTCCACTTT. Its translation is CASVSSYNSPLHF.

This clonotype was counted at least ten times. The chain joins TRBV28 to TRBJ2-7; D not resolved. The CDR3 sequence is 15 residues long. CDR1 and CDR2 (germline): MDHEN, SYDVKM. The V gene lost 5 bases and the J gene lost 2 bases, with 16 bases spanning the gap. This chain's CDR3 is CASSPQETLAYEQYF. CDR3 nucleotides: TGTGCCAGCAGTCCTCAGGAGACCCTCGCCTACGAGCAGTACTTC.

At least ten counts were recorded for this clonotype. The chain uses TRBV5-1 and TRBJ2-2; no firm D call. The V end lost 0 bases, the J end lost 3 bases, and 6 bases lay between the germline ends. The V gene's germline CDR1 is SGHRS and CDR2 YFSETQ. The CDR3 runs 14 residues. This chain's CDR3 is CASSLDADTGELFF. The CDR3 region has the DNA TGCGCCAGCAGCTTGGATGCGGACACCGGGGAGCTGTTTTTT.

This clonotype has at least ten counts. The chain uses TRBV28 and TRBJ2-7, with D possibly being TRBD1 (6 bases). Looked up from germline, CDR1 is MDHEN and CDR2 is SYDVKM. The CDR3 sequence is 15 residues long. V gave up 4 bases and J gave up 0 bases, with 13 bases separating them. CDR3 in amino acids: CASSSGAIDSYEQYF. CDR3 DNA: TGTGCCAGCAGTTCAGGGGCTATTGACTCCTACGAGCAGTACTTC. The full variable domain, rest sourced from reference TRBV28 and TRBJ2-7, is DVKVTQSSRYLVKRTGEKVFLECVQDMDHENMFWYRQDPGLGLRLIYFSYDVKMKEKGDIPEGYSVSREKKERFSLILESASTNQTSMYLCASSSGAIDSYEQYFGPGTRLTVT.

In regard to this clonotype: This may stem from a read error, because a much larger clone lies one nucleotide away. This rearrangement joins TRBV19 to TRBJ1-5; TRBD1 is a possible D gene (6 bases). Germline V gene lookup returns CDR1 LNHDA and CDR2 SQIVND (reference sequence). The CDR3 extends over 13 amino acids. The DNA for the CDR3 is TGTGCCAGTAGCCCAGGGGCCCGTCAGCCCCAGCGTTTT. Translated: CASSPGARQPQRF.

In regard to this clonotype: The CDR3 does not end in the conserved phenylalanine or tryptophan, so this is likely a read error. The rearrangement links TRBV18 to TRBJ2-2; 8 bases match TRBD1. The J segment lost 0 bases and the V segment lost 2 bases, leaving 2 bases of the junction unmatched. Germline V gene lookup returns CDR1 KGHSH and CDR2 LQKENI. The CDR3 runs to 16 residues. Here the CDR3 reads CASSPRQGPNTGELFL. For the CDR3, the DNA is TGTGCCAGCTCACCAAGACAGGGGCCGAACACCGGGGAGCTGTTTTTG.

This clonotype was counted between two and nine times. The V call is TRBV10-3, the J call TRBJ2-2, with TRBD1 identical over 12 bases. With V trimmed by 1 base and J by 7 bases, 4 bases remained unmatched. The germline V gene encodes CDR1 ENHRY and CDR2 SYGVKD. There are 16 residues in the CDR3. Here the CDR3 reads CAISEWDRGQNGELFF. The CDR3 nucleotides read TGTGCCATCAGTGAGTGGGACAGGGGGCAAAACGGGGAGCTGTTTTTT.

This clonotype was seen ten or more times. This chain connects TRBV6-2 or TRBV6-3 to TRBJ2-5, with 8 bases that match TRBD1. The germline gives CDR1 MNHEY, CDR2 SVGEGT. The CDR3 sequence is 16 residues long. V dropped 2 bases and J dropped 5; count of bases not matched to a gene: 10. The CDR3 nucleotides read TGTGCCAGCAGTTACGGAACCTACAGGGGGTGGGAGACCCAGTACTTC. The encoded protein is CASSYGTYRGWETQYF.

This clonotype was observed a few times. The CDR3 bases are TGTGCCAGCAGCGTATTAGCGGGCCACCAAGAGACCCAGTACTTC. This codes for CASSVLAGHQETQYF. The chain employs TRBV9 and TRBJ2-5; 7 bases are a match to TRBD2. The CDR3 totals 15 residues. The V segment lost 1 base and the J segment 0 bases; nucleotides outside the gene matches: 3. The V gene's germline CDR1 is SGDLS and CDR2 YYNGEE. Complete variable domain (other parts from reference TRBV9 and TRBJ2-5): DSGVTQTPKHLITATGQRVTLRCSPRSGDLSVYWYQQSLDQGLQFLIQYYNGEERAKGNILERFSAQQFPDLHSELNLSSLELGDSALYFCASSVLAGHQETQYFGPGTRLLVL.

V is TRBV7-9 and J is TRBJ1-4; tentative D call: TRBD1 (5 bases). V was trimmed by 5 bases and J by 5 bases, leaving 15 bases between them. This CDR3 spans 15 amino acids. Germline values: CDR1 SEHNR, CDR2 FQNEAQ (reference sequence). The CDR3, as DNA: TGTGCCAGCAGCCCCCGGGGGGGGAACAATGAAAAACTGTTTTTT. This gives the protein CASSPRGGNNEKLFF.